Listed here are 19 T cell receptor beta chains from one sample, sequenced in a study of blood T cells in healthy people across ages. A second about 6 to 12 cycle PCR used barcoded and J-beta primers. MiXCR, applied by TCRdb to the 5' RACE reads, yields one record per CDR3 protein. The repertoire includes 1.5 million to 2 million distinct CDR3 sequences, approximately 50% of them detected once, and over 2% sits in the top ten. Source material: blood. Receptors originate from a woman in her thirties or forties in good health.

The chain employs TRBV4-3 and TRBJ1-4; perhaps TRBD1 as D (6 bases). CDR3 length: 15 residues. Germline values: CDR1 LGHNA, CDR2 YSLEER. Trimming removed 0 bases at V and 8 bases at J, with 13 bases between. DNA of the CDR3: TGCGCCAGCAGCCAAGATGTCCGGGGGGCGGAAAAACTGTTTTTT. Translation: CASSQDVRGAEKLFF.

This clonotype was observed a handful of times. The J gene is TRBJ2-4, the V gene TRBV7-2, with 7 bases matching TRBD1. The J call could be wrong; TRBJ2-7 is a better fit for the DNA end. The CDR3 contains 12 residues. The germline gives CDR1 SGHTA, CDR2 FQGNSA. The CDR3 DNA reads as TGTGCCAGCAGTCGCAACAGGGGCGAGCAGTACTTC. Its translation is CASSRNRGEQYF.

The table lists this clonotype with a few counts. The chain joins TRBV28 to TRBJ2-3; TRBD2 matches 13 bases. The CDR3 length is 20 residues. With V trimmed by 3 bases and J by 10 bases, 22 bases remained unmatched. The germline V gene has CDR1 MDHEN and CDR2 SYDVKM. CDR3 residues: CASSFARLATSGGADHSQYF. The CDR3, as DNA: TGTGCCAGCAGTTTTGCACGCCTCGCAACTAGCGGGGGGGCTGATCACTCGCAGTATTTT. Using reference TRBV28 and TRBJ2-3 for the parts outside the CDR3, the full variable domain is DVKVTQSSRYLVKRTGEKVFLECVQDMDHENMFWYRQDPGLGLRLIYFSYDVKMKEKGDIPEGYSVSREKKERFSLILESASTNQTSMYLCASSFARLATSGGADHSQYFGPGTRLTVL.

The chain uses TRBV11-2 and TRBJ2-2; TRBD2 aligns across 11 bases. The CDR3 totals 19 residues. Germline trimming cut 5 bases from V and 0 bases from J; bases unmatched to any gene: 11. Germline loops: CDR1 SGHAT, CDR2 FQNNGV. CDR3 in amino acids: CASSVPGLAANSNTGELFF. In nucleotides, the CDR3 is TGTGCCAGCAGCGTACCGGGACTAGCGGCCAATTCGAACACCGGGGAGCTGTTTTTT. Looking up the rest from reference TRBV11-2 and TRBJ2-2 gives the full variable domain: EAGVAQSPRYKIIEKRQSVAFWCNPISGHATLYWYQQILGQGPKLLIQFQNNGVVDDSQLPKDRFSAERLKGVDSTLKIQPAKLEDSAVYLCASSVPGLAANSNTGELFFGEGSRLTVL.

V and J are TRBV9 and TRBJ2-1; 7 positions agree with TRBD1. Germline V lookup: CDR1 SGDLS, CDR2 YYNGEE. V shed 3 bases, J shed 4 bases, and the junction held 7 bases outside the gene matches. The CDR3 consists of 15 residues. As DNA, the CDR3 is TGTGCCAGCAGCGATGCCGGGACAGTTTACAATGAGCAGTTCTTC. This translates into CASSDAGTVYNEQFF.

The chain links TRBV4-3 to TRBJ1-6; 8 bases align to TRBD1. The CDR3 consists of 17 residues. Germline assignment: CDR1 LGHNA and CDR2 YSLEER. Trimming cost V 0 bases and J 5 bases; bases outside gene matches: 6. CDR3 coding DNA: TGCGCCAGCAGCCAAGAATGGCAGGGGGCAAATAATTCACCCCTCCACTTT. Translated, it gives CASSQEWQGANNSPLHF.

The chain carries TRBV5-1 and TRBJ1-6; 11 bases fit TRBD1. The CDR3 has 17 amino acids. Per germline, CDR1 SGHRS and CDR2 YFSETQ. V shed 4 bases and J 3 bases; nucleotides not matched to a gene: 6. This CDR3 is CASSPGQGAIYNSPLHF. The CDR3 DNA is TGCGCCAGCAGCCCCGGACAGGGGGCAATCTATAATTCACCCCTCCACTTT. Full variable domain (rest looked up from reference TRBV5-1 and TRBJ1-6): KAGVTQTPRYLIKTRGQQVTLSCSPISGHRSVSWYQQTPGQGLQFLFEYFSETQRNKGNFPGRFSGRQFSNSRSEMNVSTLELGDSALYLCASSPGQGAIYNSPLHFGNGTRLTVT.

The chain links TRBV14 to TRBJ2-5, with no clear D. Matching the DNA end better, TRBJ2-7 makes the J call doubtful. CDR3 length: 13 residues. Germline assignment: CDR1 SGHDN and CDR2 FVKESK. The CDR3 loop is CASSQVLLYEQYF. The CDR3 nucleotides read TGTGCCAGCAGCCAAGTTCTGCTCTACGAGCAGTACTTC.

This clonotype was recorded a few times. The V call is TRBV27, the J call TRBJ2-3; D is tentatively TRBD1 or TRBD2 (5 bases each). The CDR3 runs 19 residues. CDR1 MNHEY and CDR2 SMNVEV come from the germline V gene (reference sequence). Trimming pared 1 base from V and 2 bases from J, leaving 22 bases between. The DNA for the CDR3 is TGTGCCAGCAGTTTATTAAGCCCGACTCCGGGACGGAACACAGATACGCAGTATTTT. Translated: CASSLLSPTPGRNTDTQYF.

This clonotype was detected a few times. J is TRBJ2-7 and V is TRBV25-1; TRBD2 is a possible D gene (6 bases). This CDR3 contains 13 residues. Deletions cut 8 bases from V and 7 bases from J, with 18 bases between. The germline CDR1 and CDR2 sequences are MGHDK and SYGVNS. CDR3 sequence (DNA): TGTGCCAGCCTTGGGACTGCCTTGGTGGAGCAGTACTTC. The encoded protein is CASLGTALVEQYF.

The V call is TRBV24-1, the J call TRBJ2-1; tentative D call: TRBD2 (5 bases). CDR1 is KGHDR and CDR2 is SFDVKD in the germline V gene. The CDR3 is made up of 14 amino acids. V lost 3 bases, J lost 6 bases, and 11 bases lay in between. The CDR3 DNA reads TGTGCCACCAGTGATGTCGACGGGGTCAATGAGCAGTTCTTC. Protein product: CATSDVDGVNEQFF.

This clonotype turned up a few times. The V and J genes are TRBV6-2 or TRBV6-3 and TRBJ2-1; D may be TRBD1 (5 bases). Germline V gene lookup returns CDR1 MNHEY and CDR2 SVGEGT. Trimming stripped 6 bases from V and 12 bases from J, with 18 bases between. The CDR3 runs to 13 residues. CDR3 DNA sequence: TGTGCCAGCAGAGTCAGGGCCGGTAGAGTGCAGTTCTTC. It specifies CASRVRAGRVQFF.

V usage is TRBV21-1 and J usage is TRBJ2-7; TRBD1 reflects the table's D call only, with no check against the DNA. TRBV21-1 is deemed a pseudogene. The CDR3 totals 17 residues. The CDR3 protein is CASSKATDREGTYEQYF. DNA for the CDR3: TGTGCCAGCAGCAAAGCCACCGACAGGGAGGGCACCTACGAGCAGTACTTC.

This clonotype was picked up a small number of times. The rearrangement links TRBV10-3 to TRBJ2-5; 11 positions agree with TRBD1. V lost 0 bases to trimming and J lost 2 bases; unmatched junction nucleotides: 17. CDR3 length: 21 amino acids. CDR1 is ENHRY and CDR2 is SYGVKD in the germline V gene. The CDR3 nucleotides read TGTGCCATCAGTGAGTCGAGTGGTACTAGGACAGGGGGCGACGAACAAGAGACCCAGTACTTC. Translating gives CAISESSGTRTGGDEQETQYF.

The chain employs TRBV20-1 and TRBJ2-3, with a possible D match to TRBD2 (5 bases). Trimming removed 3 bases from V and 2 bases from J, with 9 bases in between. Germline V gives CDR1 DFQATT, CDR2 SNEGSKA (reference sequence). CDR3 length: 13 residues. The CDR3 sequence: CSARSGYTDTQYF. DNA for the CDR3: TGCAGTGCTAGGTCGGGGTACACAGATACGCAGTATTTT.

This clonotype was seen more than once but under ten times. The chain has TRBV20-1 and TRBJ2-7, with TRBD1 identical over 9 bases. The CDR3 is 16 residues long. The V gene end was trimmed by 7 bases and the J gene end by 3 bases; junction bases not matched to a gene: 16. Germline V lookup: CDR1 DFQATT, CDR2 SNEGSKA (reference sequence). The CDR3 DNA reads as TGCAGTGTCCGGACAGGGGAGGGGGGTCGCTACTACGAGCAGTACTTC. Protein sequence: CSVRTGEGGRYYEQYF.

This clonotype was found once. The chain links TRBV4-3 to TRBJ1-2; D call uncertain. CDR1 and CDR2 from the germline V gene are LGHNA and YSLEER. V was shortened by 0 bases and J by 4 bases, with 12 bases between the two germline ends. CDR3 length: 15 amino acids. CDR3 sequence (DNA): TGCGCCAGCAGCCAAGAAGGGCAGCTTCGCTATGGCTACACCTTC. This codes for CASSQEGQLRYGYTF.

This clonotype was counted a few times. This chain joins TRBV20-1 and TRBJ2-7, with D unresolved. Looked up from germline, CDR1 is DFQATT and CDR2 is SNEGSKA (reference sequence). V was pared by 1 base and J by 3 bases, with 16 bases between. This CDR3 comprises 15 residues. The CDR3 DNA reads TGCAGTGCTAGAGTTGGCCGGAAGACGGTCTACGAGCAGTACTTC. Translated, it gives CSARVGRKTVYEQYF.

V usage is TRBV11-2 and J usage is TRBJ1-1, with 7 bases matching TRBD1. V lost 0 bases, J lost 8 bases, and 3 bases stayed unmatched. The CDR3 has 13 amino acids. Looked up from germline, CDR1 is SGHAT and CDR2 is FQNNGV. CDR3 coding DNA: TGTGCCAGCAGCTTAGAACGGGGACAGGAAGCTTTCTTT. Protein: CASSLERGQEAFF.